This passage covers 27 T cell receptor beta chains from one sample sequenced in a study of shared clonotypes between healthy human individuals. Method: immunoSEQ multiplex PCR; TCRdb's copy keeps in-frame clones and lacks some. The sample consists of roughly 1,600,000 clones, roughly 98.5% of them appearing once. Sequenced material: naive CD4+ T cells sorted from blood. The subset was: CD45RA+ positively selected. Every receptor here comes from a young man in good health.

The genes are TRBV6-1 and TRBJ2-1, with D perhaps assigned TRBD1 or TRBD2 (5 bases each). Germline loops: CDR1 MNHNS, CDR2 SASEGT. This CDR3 has 15 residues. The germline V and J ends were trimmed by 7 bases and 9 bases, with 22 bases remaining between them. For the CDR3, the DNA is TGTGCCAGCAAGCCCGGGACCGACGCTTTGGGTGAGCAGTTCTTC. Amino acids: CASKPGTDALGEQFF.

The gene calls are TRBV5-4 and TRBJ1-2; 8 nucleotides agree with TRBD1. V shed 4 bases and J 5 bases; nucleotides not matched to a gene: 13. This CDR3 is built from 16 residues. Germline V gene lookup returns CDR1 SGHNT and CDR2 YYREEE (reference sequence). The chain's CDR3 is CASSQPQAGGPYGYTF. CDR3 sequence (DNA): TGTGCCAGCAGCCAGCCCCAGGCAGGGGGCCCTTATGGCTACACCTTC. The complete variable domain, with remaining parts taken from reference TRBV5-4 and TRBJ1-2, reads ETGVTQSPTHLIKTRGQQVTLRCSSQSGHNTVSWYQQALGQGPQFIFQYYREEENGRGNFPPRFSGLQFPNYSSELNVNALELDDSALYLCASSQPQAGGPYGYTFGSGTRLTVV.

This chain joins TRBV7-2 and TRBJ2-1, with 13 bases lining up with TRBD2. J was trimmed by 7 bases and V by 5 bases; bases with no gene match: 14. The CDR3 consists of 18 residues. Germline V gives CDR1 SGHTA, CDR2 FQGNSA. The CDR3 protein is CASSQHYPGLAGPNEQFF. CDR3 in DNA: TGTGCCAGCAGCCAGCACTATCCGGGACTAGCGGGACCGAATGAGCAGTTCTTC. Based on the CDR3 plus reference TRBV7-2 and TRBJ2-1, the full variable domain is GAGVSQSPSNKVTEKGKDVELRCDPISGHTALYWYRQSLGQGLEFLIYFQGNSAPDKSGLPSDRFSAERTGGSVSTLTIQRTQQEDSAVYLCASSQHYPGLAGPNEQFFGPGTRLTVL.

The V and J genes are TRBV7-2 and TRBJ2-3, with D maybe TRBD2 (5 bases). The CDR3 loop spans 12 amino acids. Looked up from germline, CDR1 is SGHTA and CDR2 is FQGNSA. Deletions cut 3 bases from V and 4 bases from J, with 5 bases between. CDR3 DNA sequence: TGTGCCAGCAGCTTCGGGGCAGATACGCAGTATTTT. This codes for CASSFGADTQYF.

The chain combines TRBV19 with TRBJ2-3; 11 nucleotides align to TRBD2. V shed 6 bases, J shed 4 bases, and the junction held 6 bases outside the gene matches. The CDR3 has 15 amino acids. The germline V gene encodes CDR1 LNHDA and CDR2 SQIVND (reference sequence). CDR3 sequence (DNA): TGTGCCAGTAGCCTACTAGCGGGGGCCCCAGATACGCAGTATTTT. The encoded protein is CASSLLAGAPDTQYF.

V and J are TRBV2 and TRBJ2-7; perhaps D is TRBD1 or TRBD2 (7 bases each). The V gene lost 5 bases and the J gene lost 5 bases, with 22 bases spanning the gap. The CDR3 is made up of 16 amino acids. Germline assignment: CDR1 SNHLY and CDR2 FYNNEI. The CDR3, as DNA: TGTGCCAGCAGTCGAGAGGGAGGGGGCCTACCCAACGAGCAGTACTTC. Protein sequence: CASSREGGGLPNEQYF.

The rearrangement joins TRBV6-5 to TRBJ2-5; 7 bases line up with TRBD1. The germline V gene encodes CDR1 MNHEY and CDR2 SVGAGI. CDR3 length equals 15 residues. The V and J ends lost 0 bases and 4 bases, in that order; junction bases with no gene match: 5. DNA for the CDR3: TGTGCCAGCAGTTACTCGGATGGGACAGCAGAGACCCAGTACTTC. Translation gives CASSYSDGTAETQYF.

The CDR3 DNA sequence: TGCGCCAGCACCGTCCTAACTAGCGGGAGAGGGTATGAGCAGTTCTTC. This codes for CASTVLTSGRGYEQFF. This chain joins TRBV5-1 and TRBJ2-1; 11 bases align to TRBD2. Losses at the gene ends were 6 bases for V and 8 bases for J; bases not matched to a gene: 13. The CDR3 is 16 amino acids. The germline gives CDR1 SGHRS, CDR2 YFSETQ.

The gene calls are TRBV25-1 and TRBJ2-7; 12 bases agree with TRBD2. Germline V lookup: CDR1 MGHDK, CDR2 SYGVNS. J was trimmed by 6 bases and V by 4 bases; bases with no gene match: 4. This CDR3 contains 14 residues. CDR3 protein: CASSGQLAGGEQYF. The CDR3 region has the DNA TGTGCCAGCAGTGGTCAACTAGCGGGAGGCGAGCAGTACTTC.

In its sample, this clone was seen once. V and J are TRBV5-1 and TRBJ1-1, with 12 nucleotides matching TRBD1. The V gene's germline CDR1 is SGHRS and CDR2 YFSETQ. This CDR3 is built from 17 residues. Losses at the gene ends were 0 bases for V and 1 base for J; bases not matched to a gene: 4. The CDR3, as DNA: TGCGCCAGCAGCTTGGTGAGGGACAGGGGGCAGAACACTGAAGCTTTCTTT. This translates into CASSLVRDRGQNTEAFF.

The chain couples TRBV6-4 to TRBJ2-1; D may be TRBD1 or TRBD2 (5 bases each). The CDR3 loop spans 15 amino acids. Germline V gives CDR1 MRHNA, CDR2 SNTAGT. V was pared by 6 bases and J by 2 bases, with 14 bases between. The CDR3, as DNA: TGTGCCAGCAGGCCGGGACCGGAGCCCTACAATGAGCAGTTCTTC. Translation gives CASRPGPEPYNEQFF.

CDR3 DNA: TGTGCCAGCAGCTCGAGTCTAGCGGCCTACAATGAGCAGTTCTTC. Translating gives CASSSSLAAYNEQFF. The chain has TRBV2 and TRBJ2-1; 7 nucleotides agree with TRBD2. CDR1 is SNHLY, CDR2 FYNNEI, per germline. V lost 6 bases to trimming and J lost 2 bases; unmatched junction nucleotides: 7. The CDR3 loop spans 15 amino acids.

The chain carries TRBV7-6 and TRBJ1-5, with D possibly matching TRBD1 (6 bases). The V gene's germline CDR1 is SGHVS and CDR2 FNYEAQ. The CDR3 extends over 16 amino acids. V was cut by 5 bases and J by 0 bases, with 14 bases left in between. The CDR3 loop is CASSGDRSYSNQPQHF. The CDR3 DNA reads TGTGCCAGCAGCGGCGACAGGAGTTATAGCAATCAGCCCCAGCATTTT.

The V call is TRBV29-1, the J call TRBJ2-7, with unresolved D. Trimming took 6 bases from V and 2 from J, leaving 14 bases between them. The CDR3 loop spans 13 amino acids. Germline V gene data show CDR1 as SQVTM and CDR2 as ANQGSEA. The DNA of the CDR3 is TGCAGCGTCGTCGTCGTGTCTACCTACGAGCAGTACTTC. Its translation is CSVVVVSTYEQYF.

This chain uses TRBV6-1 with TRBJ2-7, with D possibly TRBD1 on 6 matching bases. Trimming shortened V by 3 bases and J by 2 bases, and 8 bases separated the two germline ends. From germline, CDR1 is MNHNS and CDR2 SASEGT. The CDR3 sequence is 13 residues long. In nucleotides, the CDR3 is TGTGCCAGCAGTGAGAGACAGGCCTACGAGCAGTACTTC. Its protein is CASSERQAYEQYF.

Notes on this clone: Other DNA sequences of this sample code for an identical CDR3. The chain is built from TRBV5-1 and TRBJ2-7; 8 positions match TRBD2. Germline CDR1 reads SGHRS; CDR2 reads YFSETQ. This CDR3 is built from 14 residues. Losses at the gene ends were 0 bases for V and 2 bases for J; bases not matched to a gene: 1. The CDR3 loop reads CASSLEAGAYEQYF. The DNA of the CDR3 is TGCGCCAGCAGCTTGGAAGCGGGAGCCTACGAGCAGTACTTC.

The chain recombines TRBV5-4 with TRBJ2-2, with 11 bases identical to TRBD1. The V segment lost 5 bases and the J segment 5 bases; nucleotides outside the gene matches: 5. CDR1 and CDR2 from the germline V gene are SGHNT and YYREEE (reference sequence). This CDR3 is 15 amino acids long. CDR3 residues: CASRSRDRGTGELFF. For the CDR3, the DNA is TGTGCCAGCAGGAGCCGGGACAGGGGGACCGGGGAGCTGTTTTTT.

V gene TRBV2 combines with J gene TRBJ2-1; D ambiguous. V was clipped by 3 bases and J by 9 bases, with 18 bases between them. The CDR3 is 15 amino acids. CDR1 and CDR2 from the germline V gene are SNHLY and FYNNEI. As DNA, the CDR3 is TGTGCCAGCAGTGATACTACCTTCGGAAGGTTTGAGCAGTTCTTC. Protein: CASSDTTFGRFEQFF.

The rearrangement joins TRBV27 to TRBJ2-7; D perhaps matches TRBD2 (6 bases). Germline values: CDR1 MNHEY, CDR2 SMNVEV (reference sequence). CDR3 length: 17 residues. V lost 8 bases to trimming and J lost 2 bases, with 25 bases between them. The CDR3 DNA reads as TGTGCCAGCGGACTATCGTCTCGACTAGTTTTCCCCTACGAGCAGTACTTC. Translated: CASGLSSRLVFPYEQYF.

This clone was recorded only once. CDR3 sequence (DNA): TGTGCCAGCAGTCCGGGGAGGGGGAGCGGGCAAGAGACCCAGTACTTC. Its protein is CASSPGRGSGQETQYF. V usage is TRBV7-8 and J usage is TRBJ2-5; D is perhaps TRBD2 (7 bases). CDR3 size: 16 residues. Germline V lookup: CDR1 SGHVS, CDR2 FQNEAQ. V gave up 6 bases and J gave up 2 bases, with 19 bases separating them.

The chain recombines TRBV30 with TRBJ1-1; D is undetermined. The ends were cut back, 0 bases at V and 1 base at J, with 6 bases in the middle. The CDR3 loop spans 13 amino acids. In germline, CDR1 is GTSNPN, CDR2 SVGIG (reference sequence). The CDR3, as DNA: TGTGCCTGGAGTGTATTCTCGAACACTGAAGCTTTCTTT. It encodes CAWSVFSNTEAFF.

The V and J genes are TRBV5-1 and TRBJ2-1; D is undetermined. Per germline, CDR1 SGHRS and CDR2 YFSETQ. Trimming took off 5 bases at V and 8 bases at J, with 17 bases between the two ends. The CDR3 covers 14 residues. CDR3 bases: TGCGCCAGCAGTCTTCAGTCGGTATGGGATGAGCAGTTCTTC. Translating gives CASSLQSVWDEQFF.

The chain has TRBV2 and TRBJ1-6, with D perhaps matching TRBD1 (6 bases). The V and J ends lost 3 bases and 6 bases respectively, with 15 bases between them. The CDR3 is made up of 16 amino acids. Germline V gene data show CDR1 as SNHLY and CDR2 as FYNNEI. The CDR3 spells CASSDENGGPNSPLHF. The CDR3 DNA sequence: TGTGCCAGCAGTGATGAAAATGGGGGGCCTAATTCACCCCTCCACTTT.

With regard to this clone: Other DNA variants within this sample encode the same CDR3. The chain joins TRBV5-1 to TRBJ2-2, with D maybe TRBD2 (5 bases). The germline CDR1 and CDR2 sequences are SGHRS and YFSETQ. CDR3 size: 15 residues. Trimming left V 0 bases short and J 3 bases short, with 9 bases between. The CDR3 loop reads CASSLGGSHTGELFF. Written as DNA, the CDR3 is TGCGCCAGCAGCTTGGGTGGGAGCCACACCGGGGAGCTGTTTTTT.

The chain has TRBV7-6 and TRBJ2-7; 11 bases are shared with TRBD1. The CDR3 loop spans 13 amino acids. Trimming removed 5 bases from V and 6 bases from J; junction bases left unmatched: 3. CDR1 is SGHVS and CDR2 is FNYEAQ in the germline V gene. The CDR3 loop is CASSRDRGSEQYF. For the CDR3, the DNA is TGTGCCAGCAGCCGGGACAGGGGGAGCGAGCAGTACTTC.

About this clone: The sample has other DNA sequences that encode this CDR3 too. The chain recombines TRBV5-1 with TRBJ2-3; unclear D gene. The CDR3 runs to 13 residues. Trimming stripped 2 bases from V and 1 base from J, with 5 bases between. Germline lookup yields CDR1 SGHRS and CDR2 YFSETQ. In nucleotides, the CDR3 is TGCGCCAGCAGCTTTGAGGGCACAGATACGCAGTATTTT. Amino acids: CASSFEGTDTQYF.

The gene calls are TRBV4-1 and TRBJ2-2; a weak D match, TRBD2 (6 bases). Germline CDR1 reads MGHRA; CDR2 reads YSYEKL. V gave up 4 bases and J gave up 4 bases, with 13 bases separating them. The CDR3 is 15 amino acids. For the CDR3, the DNA is TGCGCCAGCAGCCTAAGAGGACTACTCACCGGGGAGCTGTTTTTT. Its protein is CASSLRGLLTGELFF.